This T cell receptor beta chain was sequenced in a study of T cell responses to AZD1222 COVID-19 vaccine. In regard to this clone: This specimen includes other DNA sequences encoding the same CDR3.

V gave up 2 bases and J gave up 0 bases, with 8 bases separating them. Looked up from germline, CDR1 is MNHEY and CDR2 is SVGAGI. This CDR3 has 15 amino acids. Assay: immunoSEQ multiplex PCR; the TCRdb copy retains only in-frame clones and omits some. This sample has some 150,000 clones, with around 88% found just once. The TCR sequence derives from an adult in good health. This chain connects TRBV6-5 to TRBJ1-3; D is ambiguous. Sequencing was performed on peripheral blood, taken on day 0 of AZD1222 vaccination. As DNA, the CDR3 is TGTGCCAGCAGTTACGGGCAGAGCTCTGGAAACACCATATATTTT. Its translation is CASSYGQSSGNTIYF.